The sequence of this TCR beta chain was determined in a study of metastatic and nonmetastatic thyroid tumors. The ends were cut back, 1 base at V and 4 bases at J, with 8 bases in the middle. The CDR3 spans 13 residues. This clone was counted between two and nine times. TCRdb ran MiXCR on the PCR reads. The sample has about 10,000 clones; less than 25% are singletons. No patient received treatment before thyroid surgery. The sequenced sample was adjacent normal tissue. V and J are TRBV12-3 or TRBV12-4 and TRBJ2-7; D is uncertain. This TCR was sampled from a female donor with papillary thyroid cancer or a benign thyroid nodule (not recorded which). Some clones in this sample may be carry-over from other donors' samples. The CDR3 here is CASSLGLEYEQYF. CDR3 sequence (DNA): TGTGCCAGCAGTTTAGGGTTGGAGTACGAGCAGTACTTC.